The clone carrying this TCR beta chain was observed many times. The antigen is unknown. Axillary draining lymph nodes of breast cancer patients supplied the node samples. TCRdb reprocessed the multiplex PCR reads with MiXCR, giving one entry per CDR3 protein. The profile shows some 250,000 distinct CDR3 sequences, less than 40% of them singletons. With 1 base removed from V and 4 bases from J, the gap between germline ends came to 8 bases. This CDR3 has 14 residues. Germline V gene data show CDR1 as LNHDA and CDR2 as SQIVND (reference sequence). The data are from a study of breast tumors, draining lymph nodes, adjacent tissues. Whole-study findings and limits: Findings are consistent with lymph node origin and intratumoral expansion of most tumor T cells.

This sequence joins TRBV19 and TRBJ1-3; D is possibly TRBD1 (5 bases). Source material: axillary lymph node tissue. The receptor was isolated from a female donor with breast cancer. Some clones in this sample may be carry-over from other donors' samples. This chain's CDR3 is CASSIGRVGNTIYF. The CDR3 DNA sequence: TGTGCCAGTAGTATAGGCAGGGTCGGAAACACCATATATTTT.